The clone carrying this TCR beta chain was counted between two and nine times. The antigen is unknown. This sample stems from a study of cytomegalovirus exposure and HLA in healthy donors. Across the study: Drawn from HLA-typed donors, about 85 million unique TCRs were held in an early data release. Study findings and constraints: A previous analysis found most TCR beta V segments productive roughly 87% or roughly 30% of the time.

Trimming shortened V by 7 bases and J by 6 bases, and 19 bases separated the two germline ends. Looked up from germline, CDR1 is MDHEN and CDR2 is SYDVKM. This CDR3 is built from 16 residues. PCR primers comprised 60 Vbeta and 13 Jbeta primers. Original handling: Tens of millions of unique TCR beta chains, some 11 million shared, were counted in a later analysis. Only in-frame clones appear in the TCRdb table, and some are missing; sequencing was by immunoSEQ multiplex PCR. V and J calls and clone size are copied from that table; D and trimming were computed from the DNA. The table lists 55,000 to 65,000 clones, roughly 77% of them singletons.

The sample consisted of PBMCs. The V gene is TRBV28, the J gene TRBJ1-6, with D possibly matching TRBD1 (6 bases). The origin of this receptor is a woman in her thirties or forties in good health and CMV-seropositive. The CDR3, as DNA: TGTGCCAGCACTGGTCAGGGGAACGTAGGTAATTCACCCCTCCACTTT. It encodes CASTGQGNVGNSPLHF. Full variable domain (outside the CDR3, taken from reference TRBV28 and TRBJ1-6): DVKVTQSSRYLVKRTGEKVFLECVQDMDHENMFWYRQDPGLGLRLIYFSYDVKMKEKGDIPEGYSVSREKKERFSLILESASTNQTSMYLCASTGQGNVGNSPLHFGNGTRLTVT.